A selection of T cell receptor beta chains follows, all from one sample in a study of blood T cells in healthy people across ages. A single record per CDR3 protein comes from TCRdb applying MiXCR to the 5' RACE reads. In the table there are around 2 million distinct CDR3 sequences, around 42% of which are singletons. Sequenced input: blood. The receptor source for this set is a human donor in good health. Each CDR3 is given with its conserved first and last residue. Each record gives: V gene, clone size, D gene, J gene, CDR3 protein, CDR3 DNA. A D gene is named only where the DNA matches it firmly. Part of the rows lack a size; the others show once, few, many or a class for expanded clones.

>TRBV4-2|-|-|TRBJ2-7
CAGSPEGGFRYEQYF
TGTGCCGGCAGCCCTGAGGGAGGTTTTCGGTACGAGCAGTACTTC
>TRBV4-3|-|-|TRBJ1-5
CASSQENNQPRHF
TGCGCCAGCAGCCAAGAAAACAATCAGCCCCGGCATTTT
>TRBV6-1|-|TRBD2|TRBJ2-7
CASSEVTGGGSYEQYF
TGTGCCAGCAGTGAAGTCACGGGAGGGGGTTCCTACGAGCAGTACTTC
>TRBV4-2|-|-|TRBJ1-4
CASSQGLERNNEKLFF
TGTGCCAGCAGCCAAGGCTTGGAGAGGAATAATGAAAAACTGTTTTTT
>TRBV29-1|few|TRBD2|TRBJ2-7
CSVEDGGVAGDSYEQYF
TGCAGCGTTGAAGATGGTGGAGTAGCGGGGGACTCCTACGAGCAGTACTTC
>TRBV14|-|-|TRBJ1-2
CASSQEDGYSGGYTF
TGTGCCAGCAGCCAAGAGGATGGCTATAGCGGTGGCTACACCTTC
>TRBV4-3|few|TRBD2|TRBJ2-4
CASSQDTGLAGDIQYF
TGCGCCAGCAGCCAAGATACGGGACTAGCGGGCGACATTCAGTACTTC
>TRBV5-1|-|TRBD1|TRBJ1-6
CASSPTGGASYNSPLHF
TGCGCCAGCAGCCCGACAGGGGGCGCCTCCTATAATTCACCCCTCCACTTT
>TRBV7-8|-|TRBD1|TRBJ2-7
CTSSLTLGQNYEQYF
TGTACCAGCAGCCTGACCTTGGGACAGAACTACGAGCAGTACTTC
>TRBV27|few|TRBD2|TRBJ2-7
CASSYSGGRAYEQYF
TGTGCCAGCAGCTACAGCGGGGGGCGTGCCTACGAGCAGTACTTC
>TRBV5-1|-|TRBD1|TRBJ2-1
CASSVLGQGVLGNEQFF
TGCGCCAGCAGCGTCTTGGGACAGGGAGTTCTGGGCAATGAGCAGTTCTTC
>TRBV4-2|few|-|TRBJ2-7
CASSRFGEGSYEQYF
TGTGCCAGCAGCCGGTTCGGGGAAGGATCCTACGAGCAGTACTTC
>TRBV7-2|-|TRBD1|TRBJ1-4
CASSLEQGGGKLFF
TGTGCCAGCAGCTTAGAGCAGGGGGGGGGAAAACTGTTTTTT
>TRBV20-1|few|TRBD1|TRBJ2-7
CSAREGQASYEQYF
TGCAGTGCTAGAGAAGGACAGGCGTCCTACGAGCAGTACTTC
>TRBV10-3|few|TRBD1|TRBJ1-2
CAISDRRQGFVNYGYTF
TGTGCCATCAGTGACCGGAGACAGGGTTTCGTCAACTATGGCTACACCTTC
>TRBV5-8|-|-|TRBJ2-5
CASSSWPETQYF
TGTGCCAGCAGCTCTTGGCCCGAGACCCAGTACTTC
>TRBV9|few|-|TRBJ2-7
CASSVGPNSYEQYF
TGTGCCAGCAGCGTAGGGCCTAACAGCTACGAGCAGTACTTC
>TRBV27|-|-|TRBJ1-4
CASRLVGRTNEKLFF
TGTGCCAGCAGACTTGTGGGGAGGACTAATGAAAAACTGTTTTTT
>TRBV12-3/TRBV12-4|-|-|TRBJ2-3
CASSFSQGKDTQYF
TGTGCCAGCAGTTTTTCTCAGGGTAAAGATACGCAGTATTTT
>TRBV14|-|TRBD2|TRBJ2-1
CASRSGLVPLNEQFF
TGTGCCAGCCGGTCGGGACTAGTCCCCCTCAATGAGCAGTTCTTC
>TRBV10-3|-|TRBD1|TRBJ2-2
CAISVQGTQGAGELFF
TGTGCCATCAGTGTACAGGGGACCCAGGGGGCCGGGGAGCTGTTTTTT
>TRBV4-1|-|-|TRBJ1-1
CASSLNIARGTEAFF
TGCGCCAGCAGCCTAAACATCGCCAGGGGCACTGAAGCTTTCTTT
>TRBV29-1|many|-|TRBJ2-1
CSVGFLLKNEQFF
TGCAGCGTTGGATTCCTCTTAAAGAATGAGCAGTTCTTC
>TRBV6-5|-|-|TRBJ2-5
CASRPRDFQETQYF
TGTGCCAGCAGACCCCGGGACTTCCAAGAGACCCAGTACTTC
>TRBV10-3|few|-|TRBJ2-3
CAITQVGTDTQYF
TGTGCCATCACCCAGGTCGGCACAGATACGCAGTATTTT
>TRBV4-2|-|-|TRBJ2-7
CASSPWGDSYSYEQYF
TGTGCCAGCAGCCCCTGGGGGGACAGCTACTCCTACGAGCAGTACTTC
>TRBV20-1|-|-|TRBJ1-1
CSVPGPLDTEAFF
TGCAGTGTCCCGGGCCCCCTGGACACTGAAGCTTTCTTT
>TRBV20-1|few|TRBD1|TRBJ2-3
CSARDPGTGGPDTQYF
TGCAGTGCTAGAGACCCCGGGACAGGGGGACCAGATACGCAGTATTTT
>TRBV5-1|few|-|TRBJ2-1
CASSPMVPTIYEQFF
TGCGCCAGCAGCCCCATGGTGCCGACCATCTACGAGCAGTTCTTC
>TRBV10-3|few|TRBD1|TRBJ2-5
CAISTTGAPRETQYF
TGTGCCATCAGTACCACAGGGGCTCCTAGAGAGACCCAGTACTTC
>TRBV9|-|-|TRBJ2-3
CASSTNHLDTQYF
TGTGCCAGCAGCACAAACCACTTAGATACGCAGTATTTT
>TRBV5-1|few|TRBD2|TRBJ2-3
CASSGTSGSTDTQYF
TGTGCCAGCAGCGGGACTAGCGGAAGCACAGATACGCAGTATTTT
>TRBV7-3|few|-|TRBJ1-1
CASSSTGWAEAFF
TGTGCCAGCAGCTCAACAGGGTGGGCTGAAGCTTTCTTT
>TRBV14|-|-|TRBJ2-7
CASSDESYEQYF
TGTGCCAGCAGCGACGAGTCCTACGAGCAGTACTTC
>TRBV14|-|TRBD1|TRBJ2-1
CASSARTGGSVNEQFF
TGTGCCAGCAGCGCAAGGACAGGGGGCTCTGTGAATGAGCAGTTCTTC
>TRBV11-1|-|-|TRBJ2-7
CASSSQGFHYEQYF
TGTGCCAGCAGCTCCCAGGGTTTCCACTACGAGCAGTACTTC
>TRBV20-1|few|TRBD2|TRBJ2-3
CSAMSSGVADTQYF
TGCAGTGCTATGTCGAGCGGGGTTGCAGATACGCAGTATTTT
>TRBV6-5|few|-|TRBJ2-7
CASSYSRLLAYEQYF
TGTGCCAGCAGTTACTCTCGTTTATTGGCCTACGAGCAGTACTTC
>TRBV29-1|few|-|TRBJ2-7
CSVAMTSSYEQYF
TGCAGCGTTGCCATGACAAGCTCCTACGAGCAGTACTTC
>TRBV12-3/TRBV12-4|few|TRBD1|TRBJ2-1
CASSPHSGQGASYNEQFF
TGTGCCAGCAGCCCTCATTCTGGACAGGGGGCCTCCTACAATGAGCAGTTCTTC
>TRBV5-1|once|-|TRBJ2-2
CASHQRTGELFF
TGCGCCAGCCATCAGCGGACCGGGGAGCTGTTTTTT
>TRBV5-5|-|-|TRBJ1-4
CASSLLQLREKLFF
TGTGCCAGCAGCTTGTTACAGCTTAGGGAAAAACTGTTTTTT
>TRBV29-1|few|-|TRBJ1-1
CSVGRATEAFF
TGCAGCGTTGGAAGGGCCACTGAAGCTTTCTTT
>TRBV18|-|-|TRBJ2-7
CASSPYTGSEQYF
TGTGCCAGCTCACCCTATACTGGTAGTGAGCAGTACTTC
>TRBV20-1|few|TRBD1|TRBJ1-2
CSADTGTAYGYTF
TGCAGTGCAGATACCGGGACAGCCTATGGCTACACCTTC
>TRBV12-3/TRBV12-4|-|-|TRBJ2-7
CASSSASASYEQYF
TGTGCCAGCAGTTCAGCTAGCGCCTCCTACGAGCAGTACTTC